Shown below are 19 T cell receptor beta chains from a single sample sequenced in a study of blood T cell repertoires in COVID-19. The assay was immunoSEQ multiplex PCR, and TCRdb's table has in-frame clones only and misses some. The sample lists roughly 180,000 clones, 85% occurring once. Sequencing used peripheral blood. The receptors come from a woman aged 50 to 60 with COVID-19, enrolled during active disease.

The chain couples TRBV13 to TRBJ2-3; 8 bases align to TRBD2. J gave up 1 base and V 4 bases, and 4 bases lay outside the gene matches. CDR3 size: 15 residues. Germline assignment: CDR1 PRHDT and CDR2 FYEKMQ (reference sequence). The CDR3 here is CASSSTSGGTDTQYF. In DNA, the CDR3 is TGTGCCAGCAGCTCCACTAGCGGCGGCACAGATACGCAGTATTTT.

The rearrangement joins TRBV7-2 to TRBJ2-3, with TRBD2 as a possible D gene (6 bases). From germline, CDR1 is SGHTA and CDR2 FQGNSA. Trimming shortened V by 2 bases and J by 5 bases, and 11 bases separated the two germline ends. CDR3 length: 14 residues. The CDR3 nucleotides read TGTGCCAGCAGCTTACTGGGGCGGGGAGATACGCAGTATTTT. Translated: CASSLLGRGDTQYF.

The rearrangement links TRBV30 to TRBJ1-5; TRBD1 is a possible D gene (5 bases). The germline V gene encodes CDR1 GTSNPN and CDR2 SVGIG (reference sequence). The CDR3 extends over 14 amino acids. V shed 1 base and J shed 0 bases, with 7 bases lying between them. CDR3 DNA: TGTGCCTGGAGTGGGGACTCTAGCAATCAGCCCCAGCATTTT. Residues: CAWSGDSSNQPQHF.

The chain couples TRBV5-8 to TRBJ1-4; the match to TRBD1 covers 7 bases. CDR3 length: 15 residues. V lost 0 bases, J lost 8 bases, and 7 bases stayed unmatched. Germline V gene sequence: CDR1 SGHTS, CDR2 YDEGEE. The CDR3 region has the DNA TGTGCCAGCAGCTTGGAGGGGACAGTAAAGGAAAAACTGTTTTTT. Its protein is CASSLEGTVKEKLFF.

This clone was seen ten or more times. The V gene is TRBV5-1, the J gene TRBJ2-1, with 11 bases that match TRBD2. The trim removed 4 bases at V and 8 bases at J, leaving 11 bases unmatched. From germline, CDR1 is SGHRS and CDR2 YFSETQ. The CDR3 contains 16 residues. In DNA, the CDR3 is TGCGCCAGCAGCCCTCGTTCTAGCGGGGGGCGGGATGAGCAGTTCTTC. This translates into CASSPRSSGGRDEQFF.

In DNA, the CDR3 is TGTGCCAGCAGTTACTTGGACAGAGACTACAATGAGCAGTTCTTC. Translated, it gives CASSYLDRDYNEQFF. This chain links TRBV6-2 or TRBV6-3 with TRBJ2-1; D might be TRBD1 (6 bases). This CDR3 is built from 15 residues. With 1 base removed from V and 3 bases from J, the gap between germline ends came to 10 bases. Germline V gene lookup returns CDR1 MNHEY and CDR2 SVGEGT.

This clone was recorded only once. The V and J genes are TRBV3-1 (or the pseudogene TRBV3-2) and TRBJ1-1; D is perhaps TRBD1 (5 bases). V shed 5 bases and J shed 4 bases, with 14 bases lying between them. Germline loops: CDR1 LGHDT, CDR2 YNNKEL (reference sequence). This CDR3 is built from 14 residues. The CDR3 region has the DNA TGTGCCAGCAGCGCCGGGGGAGGCGGCACTGAAGCTTTCTTT. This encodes CASSAGGGGTEAFF.

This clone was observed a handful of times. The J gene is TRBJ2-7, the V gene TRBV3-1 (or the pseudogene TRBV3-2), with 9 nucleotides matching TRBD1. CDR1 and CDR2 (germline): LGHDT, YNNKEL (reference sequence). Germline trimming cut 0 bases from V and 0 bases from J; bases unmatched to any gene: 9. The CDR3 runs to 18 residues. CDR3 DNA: TGTGCCAGCAGCCAAGACGCCCCGGGACAGGGACCCTCCTACGAGCAGTACTTC. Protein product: CASSQDAPGQGPSYEQYF.

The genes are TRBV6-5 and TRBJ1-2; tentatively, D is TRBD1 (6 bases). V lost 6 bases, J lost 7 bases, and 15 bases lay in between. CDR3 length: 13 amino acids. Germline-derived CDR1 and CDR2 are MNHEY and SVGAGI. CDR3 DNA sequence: TGTGCCAGCAGCCTACAGGGCGGTGGTGGCTACACCTTC. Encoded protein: CASSLQGGGGYTF.

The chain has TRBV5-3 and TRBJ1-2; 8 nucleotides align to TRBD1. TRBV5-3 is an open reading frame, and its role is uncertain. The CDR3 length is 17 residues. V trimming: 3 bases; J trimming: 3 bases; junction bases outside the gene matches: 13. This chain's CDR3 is CARSSRVTGDFDYGYTF. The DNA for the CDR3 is TGTGCCAGAAGCTCCCGTGTGACAGGGGACTTTGACTATGGCTACACCTTC.

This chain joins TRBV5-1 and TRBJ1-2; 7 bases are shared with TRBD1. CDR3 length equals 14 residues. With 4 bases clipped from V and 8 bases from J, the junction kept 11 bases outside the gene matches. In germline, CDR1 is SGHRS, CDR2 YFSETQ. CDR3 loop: CASSTSGTAVGYTF. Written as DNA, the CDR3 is TGCGCCAGCAGCACGTCCGGGACAGCCGTCGGCTACACCTTC.

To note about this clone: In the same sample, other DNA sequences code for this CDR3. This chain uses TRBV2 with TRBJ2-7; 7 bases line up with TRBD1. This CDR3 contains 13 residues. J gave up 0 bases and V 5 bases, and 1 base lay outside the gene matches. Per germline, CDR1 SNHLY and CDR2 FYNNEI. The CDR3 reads CASSRQGSYEQYF. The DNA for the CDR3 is TGTGCCAGCAGTCGACAGGGCTCCTACGAGCAGTACTTC.

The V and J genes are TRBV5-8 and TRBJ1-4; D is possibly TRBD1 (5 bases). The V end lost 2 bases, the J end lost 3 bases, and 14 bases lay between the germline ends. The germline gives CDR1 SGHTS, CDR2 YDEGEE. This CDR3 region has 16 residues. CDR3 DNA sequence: TGTGCCAGCAGCTTAAGGGGTTTCTGGGCTAATGAAAAACTGTTTTTT. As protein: CASSLRGFWANEKLFF.

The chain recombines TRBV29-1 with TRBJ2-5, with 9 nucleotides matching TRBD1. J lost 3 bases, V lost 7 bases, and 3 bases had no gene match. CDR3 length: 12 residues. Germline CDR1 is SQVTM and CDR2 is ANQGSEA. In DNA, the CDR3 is TGCAGCGCAACAGGGGGCGAAGAGACCCAGTACTTC. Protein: CSATGGEETQYF.

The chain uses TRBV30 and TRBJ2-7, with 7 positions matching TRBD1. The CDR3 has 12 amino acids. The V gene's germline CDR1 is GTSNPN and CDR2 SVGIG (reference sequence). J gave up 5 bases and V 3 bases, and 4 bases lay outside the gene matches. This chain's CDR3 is CAWRPQGDEQYF. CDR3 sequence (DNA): TGTGCCTGGAGGCCTCAGGGGGACGAGCAGTACTTC.

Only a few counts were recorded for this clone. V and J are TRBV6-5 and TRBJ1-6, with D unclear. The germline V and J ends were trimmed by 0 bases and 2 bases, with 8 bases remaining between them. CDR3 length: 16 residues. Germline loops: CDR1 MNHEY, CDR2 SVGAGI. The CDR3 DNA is TGTGCCAGCAGTTACTCCCAGCGTCCCTATAATTCACCCCTCCACTTT. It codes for CASSYSQRPYNSPLHF.

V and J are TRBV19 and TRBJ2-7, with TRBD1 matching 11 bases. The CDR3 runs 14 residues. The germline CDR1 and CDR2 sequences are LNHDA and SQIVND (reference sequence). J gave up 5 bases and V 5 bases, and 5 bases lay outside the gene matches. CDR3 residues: CASSPGQGANEQYF. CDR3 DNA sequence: TGTGCCAGTAGTCCAGGACAGGGGGCGAACGAGCAGTACTTC.

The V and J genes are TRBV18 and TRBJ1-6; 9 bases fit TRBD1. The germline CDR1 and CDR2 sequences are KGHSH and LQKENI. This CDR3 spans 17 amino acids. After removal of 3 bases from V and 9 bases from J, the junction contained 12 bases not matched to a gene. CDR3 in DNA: TGTGCCAGCTCACCTACAACCCCGGGACAGGGTGTTTCACCCCTCCACTTT. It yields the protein CASSPTTPGQGVSPLHF.

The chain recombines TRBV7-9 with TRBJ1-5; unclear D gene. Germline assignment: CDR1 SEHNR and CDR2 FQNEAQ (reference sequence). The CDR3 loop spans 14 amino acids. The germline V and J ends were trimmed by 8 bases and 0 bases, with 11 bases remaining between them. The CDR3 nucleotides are TGTGCCAGCTCGCCGGGTCATAGCAATCAGCCCCAGCATTTT. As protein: CASSPGHSNQPQHF.